This T cell receptor beta chain was sequenced in a study of blood T cell repertoires in COVID-19. The wider study: The origin of the acute and convalescent COVID-19 samples was the United States, Italy and Spain. The cDNA or gDNA used as material had been derived from T cells, B-cell-depleted T cells, or PBMCs.

In the source study's methods: Nucleated cell number was recorded as an estimate derived from reference gene primer amplification. Generated by immunoSEQ multiplex PCR, the TCRdb table keeps only in-frame clones and is missing some. D and trimming were read from the DNA, whereas the V and J calls and clone size are those reported in that table. The sample shows 90,000 to 120,000 clones, 80% to 85% of them seen only once. The CDR3 spans 16 residues. Germline values: CDR1 SGHTS, CDR2 YDEGEE. V lost 4 bases and J lost 5; bases outside the gene matches: 10. The TCR originated in a human donor in a cohort sampled during active COVID-19. The chain is built from TRBV5-8 and TRBJ2-2, with 8 bases that match TRBD2. The specimen sequenced was peripheral blood. The CDR3, as DNA: TGTGCCAGCAGCCCCGGGAGGGGAGGGCCGACCGGGGAGCTGTTTTTT. This sequence encodes CASSPGRGGPTGELFF.